The 28 T cell receptor beta chains reported below all come from one sample, sequenced in a study of response to subunit inactivated influenza vaccine. Via MiXCR, TCRdb re-called the RT-PCR reads, giving one row per CDR3 protein. The sample includes a few hundred thousand distinct CDR3 sequences, about 10% seen only once; the top ten take about 12%. The material sequenced was PBMCs from blood, taken about 40 days after vaccination. The receptors were gathered from a man aged 45-65 years who received an inactivated influenza vaccine.

This clonotype was seen a few times. This chain links TRBV12-3 or TRBV12-4 with TRBJ1-5; D ambiguous. V lost 4 bases and J lost 5, with 9 bases in between. The CDR3 loop spans 13 amino acids. CDR3 residues: CASSWGKDQPQHF. As DNA, the CDR3 is TGTGCCAGCAGTTGGGGTAAAGATCAGCCCCAGCATTTT.

This clonotype was picked up a small number of times. The J gene is TRBJ1-2, the V gene TRBV16; 7 bases fit TRBD1. V lost 4 bases to trimming and J lost 2 bases; unmatched junction nucleotides: 10. Germline CDR1 and CDR2: KGHSY and FQNENV. The CDR3 has 16 amino acids. The CDR3 sequence is CASSRPATGQNYGYTF. CDR3 coding DNA: TGTGCCAGCAGCCGCCCGGCGACAGGGCAAAACTATGGCTACACCTTC. Using reference TRBV16 and TRBJ1-2 for the parts outside the CDR3, the full variable domain is GEEVAQTPKHLVRGEGQKAKLYCAPIKGHSYVFWYQQVLKNEFKFLISFQNENVFDETGMPKERFSAKCLPNSPCSLEIQATKLEDSAVYFCASSRPATGQNYGYTFGSGTRLTVV.

V gene TRBV4-1 combines with J gene TRBJ2-5; the D gene is possibly TRBD2 (5 bases). The CDR3 has 16 residues. Germline V lookup: CDR1 MGHRA, CDR2 YSYEKL. The V end lost 0 bases, the J end lost 1 base, and 12 bases lay between the germline ends. The CDR3 nucleotides read TGCGCCAGCAGCCAAGATTTCGACTATATCCAAGAGACCCAGTACTTC. Residues: CASSQDFDYIQETQYF.

The V gene is TRBV28, the J gene TRBJ1-5, with TRBD1 as a possible D gene (6 bases). The germline gives CDR1 MDHEN, CDR2 SYDVKM. V was cut by 0 bases and J by 6 bases, with 9 bases left in between. CDR3 length: 14 amino acids. Here the CDR3 reads CASSLWGASQPQHF. DNA for the CDR3: TGTGCCAGCAGTTTATGGGGGGCGAGTCAGCCCCAGCATTTT.

The CDR3 DNA is TGCAGTGCTCAGACCGGGACTAGTAAAGCAGATACGCAGTATTTT. This codes for CSAQTGTSKADTQYF. V and J are TRBV20-1 and TRBJ2-3; 8 bases fit TRBD2. V lost 5 bases, J lost 4 bases, and 11 bases stayed unmatched. Germline V CDR1 and CDR2: DFQATT, SNEGSKA (reference sequence). The CDR3 covers 15 residues.

The V gene is TRBV7-2, the J gene TRBJ2-1; D is possibly TRBD2 (6 bases). This CDR3 is 15 amino acids long. With 5 bases removed from V and 6 bases from J, the gap between germline ends came to 17 bases. CDR1 and CDR2 (germline): SGHTA, FQGNSA. In DNA form, the CDR3 reads TGTGCCAGCAGCCCGGCACTAGCCTACACCAATGAGCAGTTCTTC. This encodes CASSPALAYTNEQFF.

Written as DNA, the CDR3 is TGCGCCAGCAGCGGTTCAGGGGTGGATACGCAGTATTTT. As protein: CASSGSGVDTQYF. The chain couples TRBV5-1 to TRBJ2-3; TRBD1 is a possible D gene (6 bases). Trimming left V 4 bases short and J 6 bases short, with 12 bases between. The CDR3 consists of 13 residues. Germline values: CDR1 SGHRS, CDR2 YFSETQ.

The chain links TRBV20-1 to TRBJ2-7; a weak D match, TRBD2 (6 bases). The V gene lost 3 bases and the J gene lost 4 bases, with 7 bases spanning the gap. CDR3 length: 11 residues. Germline CDR1 and CDR2: DFQATT and SNEGSKA (reference sequence). In DNA form, the CDR3 reads TGCAGTGCTAGGGGACTTTACGAGCAGTACTTC. As protein: CSARGLYEQYF.

The rearrangement links TRBV27 to TRBJ1-5; 8 nucleotides align to TRBD1. The V segment lost 5 bases and the J segment 6 bases; nucleotides outside the gene matches: 9. The CDR3 loop spans 15 amino acids. The germline CDR1 and CDR2 sequences are MNHEY and SMNVEV (reference sequence). CDR3 amino acids: CASSPYDRGGQPQHF. In nucleotides, the CDR3 is TGTGCCAGCAGTCCCTATGACAGGGGTGGTCAGCCCCAGCATTTT.

The chain combines TRBV25-1 with TRBJ2-7; D unresolved. The length of the CDR3 is 14 residues. The V gene's germline CDR1 is MGHDK and CDR2 SYGVNS. Trimming removed 4 bases from V and 0 bases from J, with 10 bases in between. CDR3 amino acids: CASSVGANSYEQYF. The CDR3 nucleotides read TGTGCCAGCAGTGTAGGTGCTAACTCCTACGAGCAGTACTTC.

The chain joins TRBV6-5 to TRBJ2-3; TRBD2 is a possible D gene (6 bases). The CDR3 consists of 12 residues. Trimming shortened V by 6 bases and J by 4 bases, and 8 bases separated the two germline ends. Germline CDR1 is MNHEY and CDR2 is SVGAGI. The CDR3 bases are TGTGCCAGCAGGGGGGGATCAGATACGCAGTATTTT. It yields the protein CASRGGSDTQYF.

This clonotype was observed at least ten times. The chain is built from TRBV5-6 and TRBJ2-2; 7 bases are a match to TRBD1. From germline, CDR1 is SGHDT and CDR2 YYEEEE. The CDR3 covers 14 residues. Trimming took 2 bases from V and 12 from J; bases not matched to a gene: 10. The CDR3 DNA follows: TGTGCCAGCAGCTTTCGACAGGGATGGAGCCAGCTGTTTTTT. It specifies CASSFRQGWSQLFF.

Details on this clonotype: A much larger clone lies a single base off, so this may be a read error. This chain joins TRBV11-2 and TRBJ2-7; 9 nucleotides match TRBD1. In germline, CDR1 is SGHAT, CDR2 FQNNGV. The CDR3 length is 15 residues. The CDR3 protein is CTSSLGTGYLYEQYF. CDR3 coding DNA: TGTACCAGCAGCTTGGGGACAGGGTATCTCTACGAGCAGTACTTC.

The genes are TRBV7-2 and TRBJ2-1, with D perhaps matching TRBD2 (6 bases). V was shortened by 2 bases and J by 0 bases, with 11 bases between the two germline ends. The CDR3 totals 16 residues. Germline lookup yields CDR1 SGHTA and CDR2 FQGNSA. The CDR3 spells CASSLYGGISYNEQFF. CDR3 sequence (DNA): TGTGCCAGCAGCTTATACGGCGGGATCTCCTACAATGAGCAGTTCTTC.

This clonotype was observed at least ten times. This chain joins TRBV11-2 and TRBJ2-7; D is undetermined. Trimming left V 1 base short and J 0 bases short, with 10 bases between. The CDR3 loop spans 15 amino acids. Germline CDR1 is SGHAT and CDR2 is FQNNGV. As DNA, the CDR3 is TGTGCCAGCAGCTTAGGGGCGGTAAGCTCCTACGAGCAGTACTTC. This encodes CASSLGAVSSYEQYF.

V is TRBV20-1 and J is TRBJ2-7, with a tentative D call TRBD2 (6 bases). This CDR3 is built from 11 residues. V shed 5 bases and J shed 3 bases, with 8 bases lying between them. The germline CDR1 and CDR2 sequences are DFQATT and SNEGSKA (reference sequence). The DNA for the CDR3 is TGCAGTGCTGAGACTAGCTACGAGCAGTACTTC. This codes for CSAETSYEQYF.

This chain links TRBV6-1 with TRBJ2-7; D is possibly TRBD1 (6 bases). Looked up from germline, CDR1 is MNHNS and CDR2 is SASEGT. Deletions cut 6 bases from V and 0 bases from J, with 12 bases between. This CDR3 region has 14 residues. The CDR3 DNA sequence: TGTGCCAGCAGCAGGACAGCTCTCTCCTACGAGCAGTACTTC. This encodes CASSRTALSYEQYF.

V and J are TRBV20-1 and TRBJ2-2; 9 bases fit TRBD2. The CDR3 runs 17 residues. V lost 0 bases, J lost 7 bases, and 12 bases stayed unmatched. Germline CDR1 DFQATT, CDR2 SNEGSKA (reference sequence). The CDR3 protein is CSARDYGGRAYRGELFF. DNA of the CDR3: TGCAGTGCTAGAGATTACGGCGGGAGGGCCTATCGCGGGGAGCTGTTTTTT.

The chain employs TRBV7-2 and TRBJ2-3; 9 positions agree with TRBD2. Looked up from germline, CDR1 is SGHTA and CDR2 is FQGNSA. The trim removed 5 bases at V and 7 bases at J, leaving 7 bases unmatched. The CDR3 is 14 residues long. The CDR3 spells CASSAISGGYTQYF. In DNA form, the CDR3 reads TGTGCCAGCAGCGCGATTAGCGGGGGCTATACGCAGTATTTT.

Ten or more counts support this clonotype. This rearrangement joins TRBV6-1 to TRBJ1-1; the D gene is possibly TRBD1 (5 bases). Germline CDR1 and CDR2: MNHNS and SASEGT. The CDR3 contains 13 residues. Deletions cut 5 bases from V and 1 base from J, with 8 bases between. The CDR3 sequence is CASSTQGNTEAFF. DNA of the CDR3: TGTGCCAGCAGTACCCAGGGGAACACTGAAGCTTTCTTT.

This clonotype was seen many times. This chain joins TRBV5-5 and TRBJ2-3; 7 bases agree with TRBD1. The CDR3 is made up of 14 amino acids. With 4 bases clipped from V and 2 bases from J, the junction kept 4 bases outside the gene matches. From germline, CDR1 is SGHKS and CDR2 YYEKEE (reference sequence). As DNA, the CDR3 is TGTGCCAGCAGCACGGGACAGATCACAGATACGCAGTATTTT. Translated: CASSTGQITDTQYF.

There are a few counts of this clonotype. The chain has TRBV20-1 and TRBJ2-7; D perhaps matches TRBD2 (6 bases). Germline V lookup: CDR1 DFQATT, CDR2 SNEGSKA (reference sequence). V was trimmed by 0 bases and J by 2 bases, leaving 17 bases between them. The CDR3 totals 16 residues. CDR3 coding DNA: TGCAGTGCTAGAGAGGTTACTGCGACGGGGGCCTACGAGCAGTACTTC. It translates to CSAREVTATGAYEQYF.

The chain couples TRBV19 to TRBJ1-5; D remains ambiguous. The CDR3 has 16 residues. Deletions cut 8 bases from V and 0 bases from J, with 17 bases between. CDR1 LNHDA and CDR2 SQIVND come from the germline V gene (reference sequence). The DNA for the CDR3 is TGTGCCAGTCGTTCGATACGTAACTATAGCAATCAGCCCCAGCATTTT. Its translation is CASRSIRNYSNQPQHF.

This clonotype has only a few counts. This chain connects TRBV10-2 to TRBJ2-2; D assignment may be TRBD1 or TRBD2 (5 bases each). The length of the CDR3 is 16 residues. Germline V gene sequence: CDR1 WSHSY, CDR2 SAAADI. V was shortened by 2 bases and J by 1 base, with 11 bases between the two germline ends. The CDR3 here is CASSERDLWNTGELFF. CDR3 coding DNA: TGCGCCAGCAGTGAGAGGGACCTTTGGAACACCGGGGAGCTGTTTTTT.

This clonotype was detected ten times or more. The chain couples TRBV12-3 or TRBV12-4 to TRBJ2-2, with D possibly being TRBD1 (5 bases). V lost 2 bases and J lost 2, with 9 bases in between. This CDR3 comprises 15 residues. CDR3 amino acids: CASSLRRVNTGELFF. CDR3 sequence (DNA): TGTGCCAGCAGTTTACGCAGGGTAAACACCGGGGAGCTGTTTTTT.

The V call is TRBV27, the J call TRBJ2-7, with 11 bases aligning to TRBD1. Germline CDR1 is MNHEY and CDR2 is SMNVEV (reference sequence). This CDR3 contains 16 residues. The junction had 6 bases not matched to a gene; V was cut back by 5 bases and J by 0 bases. CDR3 sequence: CASSPPGTGGSYEQYF. The CDR3 bases are TGTGCCAGCAGTCCCCCGGGGACAGGGGGCTCCTACGAGCAGTACTTC.

This clonotype showed up just a few times. The CDR3 spells CASRSSTGTGGYNEQFF. CDR3 DNA sequence: TGCGCCAGCAGATCCTCCACTGGGACAGGGGGCTACAATGAGCAGTTCTTC. The chain combines TRBV5-1 with TRBJ2-1, with 11 nucleotides matching TRBD1. Germline CDR1 is SGHRS and CDR2 is YFSETQ. This CDR3 has 17 residues. Germline trimming cut 5 bases from V and 3 bases from J; bases unmatched to any gene: 10.

The rearrangement joins TRBV14 to TRBJ2-5, with 7 bases identical to TRBD1. Germline V gives CDR1 SGHDN, CDR2 FVKESK. V was clipped by 5 bases and J by 4 bases; unmatched bases: 7. The CDR3 runs to 14 residues. The CDR3: CASSGDRDRETQYF. The CDR3 coding sequence is TGTGCCAGCAGCGGGGACCGGGACAGAGAGACCCAGTACTTC.